This T cell receptor beta chain was obtained from a study of blood T cell repertoires in COVID-19. Overall study context: Sites across the United States, Italy and Spain contributed samples from acute and convalescent COVID-19. PBMCs, B-cell-depleted T cells, or T cells provided the cDNA or gDNA that made up the material.

Recruitment covered over 20 US areas and drew participants whose ages spanned roughly 18 to 100 years. V trimming: 1 base; J trimming: 3 bases; junction bases outside the gene matches: 10. The CDR3 loop spans 18 amino acids. Per the germline V gene, CDR1 is SGHDT and CDR2 is YYEEEE. Assay used: immunoSEQ multiplex PCR; TCRdb lists only in-frame clones, some missing. The table includes 250,000 to 350,000 clones, 80% to 95% detected once. This sequence originates from a woman in her twenties or thirties who had recovered from COVID-19. Sequencing input: PBMCs or T cells enriched from blood (not recorded which). The chain has TRBV5-6 and TRBJ2-3; 11 bases line up with TRBD2. CDR3 sequence: CASSLIRLAGMQTDTQYF. The CDR3 region has the DNA TGTGCCAGCAGCTTGATTAGACTAGCGGGAATGCAAACAGATACGCAGTATTTT.